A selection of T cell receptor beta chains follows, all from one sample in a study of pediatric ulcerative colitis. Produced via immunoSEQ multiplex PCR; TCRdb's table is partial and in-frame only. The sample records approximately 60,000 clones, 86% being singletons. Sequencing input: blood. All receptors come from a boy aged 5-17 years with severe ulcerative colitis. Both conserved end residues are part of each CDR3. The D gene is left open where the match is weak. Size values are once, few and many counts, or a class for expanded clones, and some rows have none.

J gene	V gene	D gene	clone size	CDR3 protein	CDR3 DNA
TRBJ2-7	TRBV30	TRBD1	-	CAWSESFRGRMGF	TGTGCCTGGAGCGAGTCCTTCAGGGGGCGGATGGGTTTC
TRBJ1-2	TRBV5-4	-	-	CASSSQIYGYTF	TGTGCCAGCAGCTCCCAGATCTATGGCTACACCTTC
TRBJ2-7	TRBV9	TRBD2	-	CASSVASGQDEQYF	TGTGCCAGCAGCGTAGCTAGCGGCCAAGACGAGCAGTACTTC
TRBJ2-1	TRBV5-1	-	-	CASSLDRQGINLYNEQFF	TGCGCCAGCAGCCTAGACAGGCAAGGGATTAATCTCTACAATGAGCAGTTCTTC
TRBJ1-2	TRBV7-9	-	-	CASSLGGHGGYTF	TGTGCCAGCAGCTTAGGGGGGCATGGTGGCTACACCTTC
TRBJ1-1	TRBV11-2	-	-	CASSLDNTEAFF	TGTGCCAGCAGCTTGGACAACACTGAAGCTTTCTTT
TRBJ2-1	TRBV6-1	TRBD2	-	CASRIGLAQYNEQFF	TGTGCCAGCAGGATTGGACTAGCGCAATACAATGAGCAGTTCTTC
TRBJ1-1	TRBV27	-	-	CASSERRGVTEAFF	TGTGCCAGCAGCGAGCGCCGGGGGGTCACTGAAGCTTTCTTT
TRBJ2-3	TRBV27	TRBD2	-	CASNVAGVGRDTQYF	TGTGCCAGCAACGTAGCGGGAGTTGGGAGAGATACGCAGTATTTT
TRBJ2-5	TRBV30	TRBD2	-	CAWSKIAGEETQYF	TGTGCCTGGAGTAAGATAGCGGGAGAGGAGACCCAGTACTTC
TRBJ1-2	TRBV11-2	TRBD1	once	CASSLAGTGEGYTF	TGTGCCAGCAGCTTAGCCGGGACAGGGGAGGGCTACACCTTC
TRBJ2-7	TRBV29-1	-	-	CSVEDLGLEQYF	TGCAGCGTTGAAGACTTGGGGCTCGAGCAGTACTTC
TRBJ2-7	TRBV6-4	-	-	CASSVEAEDEQYF	TGTGCCAGCAGTGTGGAGGCAGAGGACGAGCAGTACTTC
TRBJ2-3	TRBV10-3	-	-	CAISERSDNTDTQYF	TGTGCCATCAGTGAGCGTTCAGACAACACAGATACGCAGTATTTT
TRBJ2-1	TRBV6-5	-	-	CASSYWTPDKFQEQFF	TGTGCCAGCAGTTACTGGACTCCTGACAAATTCCAGGAGCAGTTCTTC
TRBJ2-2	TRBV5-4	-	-	CASSFKQEVGTGELFF	TGTGCCAGCAGCTTTAAACAGGAGGTGGGCACCGGGGAGCTGTTTTTT
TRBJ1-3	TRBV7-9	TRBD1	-	CASSRSGTGEGNTIYF	TGTGCCAGCAGCCGGAGCGGGACAGGGGAAGGAAACACCATATATTTT
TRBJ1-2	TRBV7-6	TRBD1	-	CASSSGGGGYTF	TGTGCCAGCAGCTCAGGGGGGGGTGGCTACACCTTC
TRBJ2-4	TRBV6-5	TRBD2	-	CASSYSTSGLNIQYF	TGTGCCAGCAGTTACTCGACTAGCGGATTAAACATTCAGTACTTC
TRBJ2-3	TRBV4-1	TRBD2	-	CASRDTSAADTQYF	TGCGCCAGCAGAGACACTAGCGCTGCAGATACGCAGTATTTT
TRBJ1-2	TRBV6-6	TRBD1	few	CATWTGAYGYTF	TGTGCCACTTGGACAGGGGCCTATGGCTACACCTTC
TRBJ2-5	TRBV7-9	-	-	CASSLAGAGQETQYF	TGTGCCAGCAGCTTAGCGGGAGCGGGTCAAGAGACCCAGTACTTC
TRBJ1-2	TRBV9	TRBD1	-	CASSVDDRGPNYGYTF	TGTGCCAGCAGCGTAGACGACAGGGGACCAAACTATGGCTACACCTTC
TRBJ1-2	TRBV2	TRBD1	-	CASSASEAGGEYGYTF	TGTGCCAGCAGTGCTTCGGAGGCAGGGGGCGAGTATGGCTACACCTTC
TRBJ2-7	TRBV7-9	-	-	CASSPRDTSYEQYF	TGTGCCAGCAGCCCGAGGGACACGTCCTACGAGCAGTACTTC
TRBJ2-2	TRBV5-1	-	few	CASSIPNTGELFF	TGCGCCAGCAGTATTCCGAACACCGGGGAGCTGTTTTTT
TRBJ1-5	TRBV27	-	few	CASSLGPNQPQHF	TGTGCCAGCAGTTTAGGTCCGAATCAGCCCCAGCATTTT
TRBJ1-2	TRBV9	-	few	CASSVDTYGYTF	TGTGCCAGCAGCGTCGACACCTATGGCTACACCTTC
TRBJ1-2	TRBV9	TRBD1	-	CASSVAQGAVYGYTF	TGTGCCAGCAGCGTAGCGCAGGGGGCGGTCTATGGCTACACCTTC
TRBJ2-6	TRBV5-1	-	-	CASSFGGNGANVLTF	TGCGCCAGCAGCTTCGGGGGAAACGGGGCCAACGTCCTGACTTTC
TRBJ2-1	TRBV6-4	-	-	CASSTSGGGNNEQFF	TGTGCCAGCAGCACTTCTGGCGGGGGCAACAATGAGCAGTTCTTC
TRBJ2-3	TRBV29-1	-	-	CSVGWEQGTDTQYF	TGCAGCGTTGGATGGGAACAGGGCACAGATACGCAGTATTTT
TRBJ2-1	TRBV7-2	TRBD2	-	CASSLAGGLNEQFF	TGTGCCAGCAGCTTAGCGGGAGGGTTAAATGAGCAGTTCTTC
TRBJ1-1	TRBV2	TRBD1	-	CASTRGQVGTEAFF	TGTGCCAGCACTAGGGGACAGGTCGGCACTGAAGCTTTCTTT
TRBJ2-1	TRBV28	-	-	CASKVGKDEQFF	TGTGCCAGCAAGGTGGGTAAGGATGAGCAGTTCTTC
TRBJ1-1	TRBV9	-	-	CASSVGPGLTEAFF	TGTGCCAGCAGCGTAGGTCCGGGGCTGACTGAAGCTTTCTTT
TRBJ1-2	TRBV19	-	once	CASSSASNYGYTF	TGTGCCAGTAGTTCAGCGAGTAACTATGGCTACACCTTC
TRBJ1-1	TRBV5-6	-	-	CASSFGENTEAFF	TGTGCCAGCAGCTTCGGGGAGAACACTGAAGCTTTCTTT
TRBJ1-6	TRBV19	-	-	CASNAGVVGNSPLHF	TGTGCCAGTAATGCTGGAGTAGTCGGAAATTCACCCCTCCACTTT
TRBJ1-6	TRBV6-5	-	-	CASSTGGGYSPLHF	TGTGCCAGCAGTACTGGGGGGGGATATTCACCCCTCCACTTT
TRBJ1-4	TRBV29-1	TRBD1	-	CSVEGTGPNEKLFF	TGCAGCGTTGAAGGGACAGGCCCTAATGAAAAACTGTTTTTT
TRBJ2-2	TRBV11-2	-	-	CASSFSGATGELFF	TGTGCCAGCAGCTTTTCGGGAGCCACCGGGGAGCTGTTTTTT
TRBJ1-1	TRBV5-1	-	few	CASSFGASNTEAFF	TGCGCCAGCAGCTTCGGAGCTTCGAACACTGAAGCTTTCTTT
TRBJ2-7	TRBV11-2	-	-	CASSLGGVEQYF	TGTGCCAGCAGCTTGGGCGGGGTTGAGCAGTACTTC
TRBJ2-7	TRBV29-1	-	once	CSVGTDYEQYF	TGCAGCGTTGGGACAGACTACGAGCAGTACTTC
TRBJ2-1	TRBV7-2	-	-	CASSPWASDFSKQFF	TGTGCCAGCAGCCCCTGGGCTAGCGACTTCTCCAAGCAGTTCTTC
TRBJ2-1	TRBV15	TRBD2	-	CATKPLNLAGGYNEQFF	TGTGCCACCAAGCCCCTGAACTTAGCGGGAGGCTACAATGAGCAGTTCTTC
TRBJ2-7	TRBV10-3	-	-	CAISEGVREYEQYF	TGTGCCATCAGTGAGGGGGTCAGGGAATACGAGCAGTACTTC
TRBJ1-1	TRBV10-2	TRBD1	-	CASGRDRVVMNTEAFF	TGCGCCAGCGGCAGAGACAGGGTTGTAATGAACACTGAAGCTTTCTTT